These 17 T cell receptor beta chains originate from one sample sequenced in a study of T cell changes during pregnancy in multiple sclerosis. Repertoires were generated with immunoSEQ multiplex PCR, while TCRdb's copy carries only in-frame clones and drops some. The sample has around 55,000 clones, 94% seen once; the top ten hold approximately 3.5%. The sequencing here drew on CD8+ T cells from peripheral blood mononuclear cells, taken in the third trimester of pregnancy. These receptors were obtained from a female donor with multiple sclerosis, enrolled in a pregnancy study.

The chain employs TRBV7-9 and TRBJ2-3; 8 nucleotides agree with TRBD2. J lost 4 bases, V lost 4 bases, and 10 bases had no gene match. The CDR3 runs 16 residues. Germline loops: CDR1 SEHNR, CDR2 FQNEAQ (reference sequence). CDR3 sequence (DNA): TGTGCCAGCAGCTCCCCTTTCGGACTAGCCCCAGATACGCAGTATTTT. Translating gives CASSSPFGLAPDTQYF.

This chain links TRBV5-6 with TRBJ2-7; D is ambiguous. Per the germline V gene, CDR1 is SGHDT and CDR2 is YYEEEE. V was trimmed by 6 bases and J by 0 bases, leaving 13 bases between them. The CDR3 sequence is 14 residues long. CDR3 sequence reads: CASTPQDNSYEQYF. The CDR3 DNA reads TGTGCCAGCACCCCTCAAGACAACTCCTACGAGCAGTACTTC.

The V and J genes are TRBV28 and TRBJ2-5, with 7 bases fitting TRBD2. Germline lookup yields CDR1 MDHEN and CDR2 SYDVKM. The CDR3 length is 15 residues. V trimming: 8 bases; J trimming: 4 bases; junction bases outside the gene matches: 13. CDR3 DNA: TGTGCCAGCGAACCTAGCGGTTCTGGGGTAGAGACCCAGTACTTC. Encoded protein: CASEPSGSGVETQYF.

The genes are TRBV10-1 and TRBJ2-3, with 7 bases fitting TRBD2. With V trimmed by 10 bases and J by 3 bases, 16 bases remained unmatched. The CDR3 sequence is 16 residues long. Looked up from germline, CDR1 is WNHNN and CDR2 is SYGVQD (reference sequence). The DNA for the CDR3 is TGCGCCACCGCGCTTTATCCCGGGACTAATACAGATACGCAGTATTTT. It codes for CATALYPGTNTDTQYF.

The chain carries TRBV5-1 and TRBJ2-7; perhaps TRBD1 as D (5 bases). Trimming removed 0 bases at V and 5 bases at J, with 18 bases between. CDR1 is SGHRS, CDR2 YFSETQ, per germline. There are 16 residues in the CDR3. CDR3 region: CASSLDGRVGLDEQYF. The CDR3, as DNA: TGCGCCAGCAGCTTGGATGGCAGGGTGGGTTTAGACGAGCAGTACTTC.

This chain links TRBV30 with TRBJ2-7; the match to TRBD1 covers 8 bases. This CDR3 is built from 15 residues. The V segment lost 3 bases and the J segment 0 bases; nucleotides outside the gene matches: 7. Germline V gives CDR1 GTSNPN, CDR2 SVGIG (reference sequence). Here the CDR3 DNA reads TGTGCCTGGAGCTGGGACAGGACGTACTCCTACGAGCAGTACTTC. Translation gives CAWSWDRTYSYEQYF.

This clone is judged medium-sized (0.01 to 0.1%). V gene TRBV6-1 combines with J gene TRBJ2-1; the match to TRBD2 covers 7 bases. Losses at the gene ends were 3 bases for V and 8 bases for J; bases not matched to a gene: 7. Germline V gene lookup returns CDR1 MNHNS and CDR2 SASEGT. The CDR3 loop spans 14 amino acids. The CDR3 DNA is TGTGCCAGCAGTGATGCGGGAGAGGCTGATGAGCAGTTCTTC. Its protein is CASSDAGEADEQFF.

For the CDR3, the DNA is TGTGCCAGCAGTGAATCAGGAGCCGGAGGTACCGGGGAGCTGTTTTTT. This encodes CASSESGAGGTGELFF. V gene TRBV25-1 combines with J gene TRBJ2-2; perhaps TRBD2 as D (5 bases). With 1 base removed from V and 5 bases from J, the gap between germline ends came to 14 bases. This CDR3 comprises 16 residues. Looked up from germline, CDR1 is MGHDK and CDR2 is SYGVNS.

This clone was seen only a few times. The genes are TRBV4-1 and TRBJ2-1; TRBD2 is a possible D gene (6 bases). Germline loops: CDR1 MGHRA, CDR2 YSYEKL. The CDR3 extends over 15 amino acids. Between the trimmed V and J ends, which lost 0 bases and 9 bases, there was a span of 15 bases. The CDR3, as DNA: TGCGCCAGCAGCCAAGAGTCAGCGCTGGGGGGTGAGCAGTTCTTC. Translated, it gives CASSQESALGGEQFF.

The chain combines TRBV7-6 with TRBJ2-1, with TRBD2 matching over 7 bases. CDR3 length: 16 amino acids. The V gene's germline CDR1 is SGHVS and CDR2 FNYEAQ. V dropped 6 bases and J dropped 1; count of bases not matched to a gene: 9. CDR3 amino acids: CASSLGAGASYNEQFF. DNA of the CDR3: TGTGCCAGCAGTCTAGGGGCGGGAGCGTCCTACAATGAGCAGTTCTTC.

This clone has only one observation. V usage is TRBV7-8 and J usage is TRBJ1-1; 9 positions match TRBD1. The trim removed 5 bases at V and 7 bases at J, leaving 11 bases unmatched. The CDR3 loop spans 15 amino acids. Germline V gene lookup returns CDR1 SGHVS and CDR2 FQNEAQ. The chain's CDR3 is CASSPRDREFGEAFF. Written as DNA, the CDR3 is TGTGCCAGCAGCCCCCGGGACAGGGAATTCGGTGAAGCTTTCTTT. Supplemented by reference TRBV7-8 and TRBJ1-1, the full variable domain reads GAGVSQSPRYKVAKRGQDVALRCDPISGHVSLFWYQQALGQGPEFLTYFQNEAQLDKSGLPSDRFFAERPEGSVSTLKIQRTQQEDSAVYLCASSPRDREFGEAFFGQGTRLTVV.

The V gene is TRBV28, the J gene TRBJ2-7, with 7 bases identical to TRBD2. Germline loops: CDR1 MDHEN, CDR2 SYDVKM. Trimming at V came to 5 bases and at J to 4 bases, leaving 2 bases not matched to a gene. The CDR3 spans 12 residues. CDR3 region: CASSLGGYEQYF. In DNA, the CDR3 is TGTGCCAGCAGTCTCGGGGGGTACGAGCAGTACTTC.

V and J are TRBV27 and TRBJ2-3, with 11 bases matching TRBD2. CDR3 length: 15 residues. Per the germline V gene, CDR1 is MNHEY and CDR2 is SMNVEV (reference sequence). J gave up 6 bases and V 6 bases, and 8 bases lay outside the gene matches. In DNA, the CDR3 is TGTGCCAGCAGGATCGGTAGCGGGAGGGTCGATACGCAGTATTTT. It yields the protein CASRIGSGRVDTQYF.

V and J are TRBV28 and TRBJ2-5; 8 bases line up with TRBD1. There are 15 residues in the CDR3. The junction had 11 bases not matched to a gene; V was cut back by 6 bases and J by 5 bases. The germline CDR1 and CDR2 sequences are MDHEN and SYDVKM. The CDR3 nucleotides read TGTGCCAGCAGCCCTCGACAGGGGAGTTACGAGACCCAGTACTTC. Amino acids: CASSPRQGSYETQYF. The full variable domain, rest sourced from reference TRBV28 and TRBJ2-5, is DVKVTQSSRYLVKRTGEKVFLECVQDMDHENMFWYRQDPGLGLRLIYFSYDVKMKEKGDIPEGYSVSREKKERFSLILESASTNQTSMYLCASSPRQGSYETQYFGPGTRLLVL.

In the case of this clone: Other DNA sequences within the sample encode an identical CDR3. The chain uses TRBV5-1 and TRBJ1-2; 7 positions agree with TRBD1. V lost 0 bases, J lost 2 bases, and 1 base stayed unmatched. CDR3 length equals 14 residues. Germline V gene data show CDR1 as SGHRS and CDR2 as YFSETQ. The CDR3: CASSLGQGNYGYTF. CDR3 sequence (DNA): TGCGCCAGCAGCTTGGGACAGGGCAACTATGGCTACACCTTC.

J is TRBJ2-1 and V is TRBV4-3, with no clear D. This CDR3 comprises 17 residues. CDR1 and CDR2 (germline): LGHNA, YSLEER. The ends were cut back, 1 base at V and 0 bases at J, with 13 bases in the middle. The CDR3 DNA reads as TGCGCCAGCAGCCAAGTTCGAGCGCTGAGCTCCTACAATGAGCAGTTCTTC. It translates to CASSQVRALSSYNEQFF.

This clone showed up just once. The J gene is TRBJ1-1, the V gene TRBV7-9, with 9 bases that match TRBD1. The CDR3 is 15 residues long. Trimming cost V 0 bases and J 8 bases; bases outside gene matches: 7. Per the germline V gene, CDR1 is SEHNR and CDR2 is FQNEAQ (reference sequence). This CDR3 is CASSLARDREDEAFF. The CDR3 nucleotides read TGTGCCAGCAGCTTAGCGCGGGACAGGGAGGACGAAGCTTTCTTT.